The sequence of this T cell receptor beta chain was determined in a study of blood T cell repertoires in COVID-19 (dated by TCRdb to 2019 to 2021). For the study in its entirety: Samples from collaborators originated in the United States, Italy and Spain and spanned both the acute and convalescent phases of COVID-19. The prospective study material was composed of cDNA or gDNA derived from T cells, B-cell-depleted T cells, or PBMCs. Deeply sampled blood TCRbeta repertoires from subjects exposed to, actively infected with, or recovered from COVID-19 were included in the dataset. The repertoires were released in a freely available public database intended as a resource for research on the immune response to SARS-CoV-2. Samples came from the ongoing ImmuneRACE study (first 160 participants) plus 1,254 subjects from 6 global collaborators. Nearly every sample came with metadata listing a de-identified subject ID, COVID-19 status, age in years and sex. HLA class I and class II types, where available, came from metadata supplied by the sample provider rather than from assay-based typing.

Whole blood was collected in K2EDTA tubes by collaborating institutions according to the institutions' own protocols. Collaborator samples were shipped for TCRbeta analysis as frozen whole blood, isolated PBMCs, or DNA extracted from either sample type. The germline V gene provides CDR1 MGHRA and CDR2 YSYEKL. CDR3 length: 19 amino acids, cysteine to phenylalanine. Left in the record is the CDR3 DNA by itself, 57 bases read in frame from the first base. Between the V and J ends, shortened by 0 bases and 0 bases respectively, the junction contains 18 bases. The investigation overall reported the following: The quantity of clinical and demographic metadata differed by source and by participant and was supplied without curation.

About this clone itself: Its antigen is unknown. Base qualities are not provided; no much larger clone lies one nucleotide away.

TCRbeta CDR3 regions were amplified from genomic DNA by means of the immunoSEQ Assay, a bias-controlled multiplex PCR. The authors processed their data as follows. The number of nucleated cells in each sample was estimated by amplification of reference gene primers within the assay. Sequence reads were collapsed and filtered to measure the absolute abundance of every unique TCRbeta CDR3 rearrangement. For each sample, productive Simpson clonality was calculated as the square root of Simpson's diversity index across productive rearrangements. TCRdb provides this immuneACCESS table in a form limited to in-frame rearrangements. Some clones are lacking; in checked studies, under half of them reflect an unresolved V gene, and why the rest are absent is not known. Clone size and the V and J calls come from that table; the DNA yielded D and trimming. A total of around 54,000 clones appear in this sample, roughly nine tenths of them only once. Jointly, the top ten make up under 2.5% of the sample.

The receptor chain draws on TRBV4-1 and TRBJ1-5; TRBD1 could be the D gene, as 6 bases match. The TCR originated in a human donor in a cohort sampled during active COVID-19. Sequencing input: peripheral blood. The base sequence is TGCGCCAGCAGCCAAGAAATCCAGGGGTCTCTTTATAGCAATCAGCCCCAGCATTTT. Translated, this is CASSQEIQGSLYSNQPQHF.